This entry lists 22 T cell receptor beta chains sequenced from one sample in a study of T cells in lung cancer brain metastases. Produced via immunoSEQ multiplex PCR; TCRdb's table is partial and in-frame only. The data show roughly 5,000 clones, approximately 87% seen once. Material: tumor tissue from a brain metastasis. Receptors were obtained from a woman aged 50 to 65 with non-small cell lung cancer that had spread to the brain.

The genes are TRBV7-6 and TRBJ2-3; no clear D gene. Germline values: CDR1 SGHVS, CDR2 FNYEAQ. This CDR3 has 13 residues. The ends were cut back, 3 bases at V and 4 bases at J, with 8 bases in the middle. This CDR3 reads CASSFGDADTQYF. The CDR3 region has the DNA TGTGCCAGCAGCTTTGGCGATGCAGATACGCAGTATTTT.

This clone occurred once. The rearrangement joins TRBV4-2 to TRBJ1-3; TRBD1 aligns across 8 bases. The V gene's germline CDR1 is LGHNA and CDR2 YNFKEQ. J gave up 0 bases and V 1 base, and 2 bases lay outside the gene matches. The CDR3 totals 16 residues. As DNA, the CDR3 is TGTGCCAGCAGCCAAGGGGACAGGCTCTCTGGAAACACCATATATTTT. The encoded protein is CASSQGDRLSGNTIYF.

This clone was observed once. This chain links TRBV27 with TRBJ2-1; 11 nucleotides match TRBD1. The V gene's germline CDR1 is MNHEY and CDR2 SMNVEV (reference sequence). The trim removed 3 bases at V and 3 bases at J, leaving 4 bases unmatched. The CDR3 extends over 16 amino acids. CDR3 DNA sequence: TGTGCCAGCAGTTTGGCCGGGACAGGGGGCTACAATGAGCAGTTCTTC. Translation: CASSLAGTGGYNEQFF.

J is TRBJ1-3 and V is TRBV11-2; no clear D gene. V lost 5 bases and J lost 0, with 8 bases in between. This CDR3 spans 14 amino acids. CDR1 SGHAT and CDR2 FQNNGV come from the germline V gene. As DNA, the CDR3 is TGTGCCAGCAGCCCCGCGTACTCTGGAAACACCATATATTTT. This sequence encodes CASSPAYSGNTIYF.

The genes are TRBV6-1 and TRBJ1-1; a weak D match, TRBD1 (6 bases). Germline lookup yields CDR1 MNHNS and CDR2 SASEGT. This CDR3 is built from 15 residues. V was cut by 2 bases and J by 1 base, with 11 bases left in between. Written as DNA, the CDR3 is TGTGCCAGCAGTGAATTTACAGGGTGGAACACTGAAGCTTTCTTT. As protein: CASSEFTGWNTEAFF.

The genes are TRBV28 and TRBJ2-3; D possibly corresponds to TRBD2 (5 bases). Deletions cut 7 bases from V and 6 bases from J, with 23 bases between. Germline V gene data show CDR1 as MDHEN and CDR2 as SYDVKM. This CDR3 contains 16 residues. CDR3 bases: TGTGCCAGCACCTCCCCGGATAGCGAGACCCATGATACGCAGTATTTT. Residues: CASTSPDSETHDTQYF.

The chain recombines TRBV19 with TRBJ2-1; 11 positions agree with TRBD2. The CDR3 contains 15 residues. The germline V gene has CDR1 LNHDA and CDR2 SQIVND (reference sequence). Trimming cost V 6 bases and J 2 bases; bases outside gene matches: 3. The CDR3 sequence is CASRTTSGAYNEQFF. CDR3 DNA: TGTGCCAGTAGGACGACTAGCGGGGCCTACAATGAGCAGTTCTTC.

The chain employs TRBV14 and TRBJ2-3, with 8 positions matching TRBD1. With 2 bases clipped from V and 3 bases from J, the junction kept 4 bases outside the gene matches. Germline values: CDR1 SGHDN, CDR2 FVKESK. This CDR3 comprises 15 residues. The CDR3 DNA is TGTGCCAGCAGCCAAAGGACAGGGTTTACAGATACGCAGTATTTT. It codes for CASSQRTGFTDTQYF.

This clone is judged medium-sized. CDR3 region: CASSVFGNELFF. In DNA, the CDR3 is TGTGCCAGCAGCGTATTCGGCAACGAACTGTTTTTT. This chain connects TRBV9 to TRBJ1-4; unclear D gene. Trimming cost V 1 base and J 12 bases, with 10 bases left between them. The CDR3 totals 12 residues. Germline CDR1 is SGDLS and CDR2 is YYNGEE.

This clone was seen a few times. The chain combines TRBV5-5 with TRBJ1-1; the D gene is possibly TRBD1 (5 bases). The CDR3 is 14 amino acids. Germline V gives CDR1 SGHKS, CDR2 YYEKEE (reference sequence). Trimming removed 5 bases from V and 6 bases from J, with 17 bases in between. Here the CDR3 reads CASRATDSSPEAFF. For the CDR3, the DNA is TGTGCCAGCAGAGCTACCGACAGTTCCCCTGAAGCTTTCTTT.

This clone appeared once. The genes are TRBV18 and TRBJ2-7; D is unclear. The CDR3 runs to 16 residues. Trimming removed 1 base at V and 1 base at J, with 14 bases between. The germline V gene encodes CDR1 KGHSH and CDR2 LQKENI. The CDR3 spells CASSPLQTLGSYEQYF. The DNA of the CDR3 is TGTGCCAGCTCACCACTGCAGACTCTTGGGTCCTACGAGCAGTACTTC.

The chain joins TRBV12-5 to TRBJ1-1; D is undetermined. Germline V CDR1 and CDR2: LGHNT, FRNRAP. This CDR3 comprises 18 residues. V shed 1 base and J shed 0 bases, with 18 bases lying between them. The CDR3 sequence: CASGLDTSAAELNTEAFF. The CDR3, as DNA: TGTGCTAGTGGTTTGGACACCTCGGCAGCCGAACTGAACACTGAAGCTTTCTTT.

The chain links TRBV5-1 to TRBJ2-3; TRBD2 matches at 7 bases. This CDR3 contains 18 residues. Trimming cost V 1 base and J 5 bases; bases outside gene matches: 16. The germline V gene has CDR1 SGHRS and CDR2 YFSETQ. Here the CDR3 DNA reads TGCGCCAGCAGCTTGAACTCGGTACTGGCGGGAGTGGGAGATACGCAGTATTTT. It is translated as CASSLNSVLAGVGDTQYF.

The J gene is TRBJ1-1, the V gene TRBV18; possible D gene TRBD1, 5 bases. Between the trimmed V and J ends, which lost 3 bases and 7 bases, there was a span of 15 bases. The CDR3 runs 14 residues. Germline V CDR1 and CDR2: KGHSH, LQKENI. CDR3 coding DNA: TGTGCCAGCTCACCGACGGCAGGGCAGGGTGAAGCTTTCTTT. This encodes CASSPTAGQGEAFF.

The chain joins TRBV18 to TRBJ1-6; no firm D call. Deletions cut 5 bases from V and 1 base from J, with 9 bases between. CDR1 is KGHSH, CDR2 LQKENI, per germline. The CDR3 has 15 amino acids. The DNA for the CDR3 is TGTGCCAGCTCATTGGACGGGTCCTATAATTCACCCCTCCACTTT. Protein sequence: CASSLDGSYNSPLHF.

The V and J genes are TRBV10-3 and TRBJ1-5; 8 bases fit TRBD1. Trimming took 2 bases from V and 4 from J; bases not matched to a gene: 10. Per germline, CDR1 ENHRY and CDR2 SYGVKD. This CDR3 is 17 amino acids long. The CDR3 DNA is TGTGCCATCAGTGAGAGGGGGGGGACAGGAATTAATCAGCCCCAGCATTTT. Translating it yields CAISERGGTGINQPQHF.

This clone was picked up one time. The chain uses TRBV28 and TRBJ2-1, with 7 bases lining up with TRBD2. The CDR3 length is 11 residues. Germline V gives CDR1 MDHEN, CDR2 SYDVKM. Germline trimming cut 8 bases from V and 8 bases from J; bases unmatched to any gene: 3. As DNA, the CDR3 is TGTGCCAGCCGGGGGGAGCATGAGCAGTTCTTC. Residues: CASRGEHEQFF.

The V call is TRBV4-3, the J call TRBJ2-7; weak D call: TRBD1 (5 bases). Trimming pared 2 bases from V and 4 bases from J, leaving 9 bases between. CDR3 length equals 13 residues. Per germline, CDR1 LGHNA and CDR2 YSLEER. The CDR3 region has the DNA TGCGCCAGCAGCCAATCTACAGGATACGAGCAGTACTTC. Its protein product is CASSQSTGYEQYF.

V gene TRBV18 combines with J gene TRBJ1-2; D perhaps matches TRBD1 (6 bases). The CDR3 contains 18 residues. Germline CDR1 KGHSH, CDR2 LQKENI. The V gene lost 2 bases and the J gene lost 0 bases, with 19 bases spanning the gap. This CDR3 reads CASSPGSQGRMTNYGYTF. For the CDR3, the DNA is TGTGCCAGCTCACCAGGCTCGCAGGGGCGGATGACTAACTATGGCTACACCTTC.

The chain uses TRBV6-5 and TRBJ1-4; D is possibly TRBD1 (6 bases). This CDR3 has 15 amino acids. Germline V gene lookup returns CDR1 MNHEY and CDR2 SVGAGI. The ends were cut back, 0 bases at V and 8 bases at J, with 13 bases in the middle. Written as DNA, the CDR3 is TGTGCCAGCAGTTACTCCGCAGGGGAGGGCGAAAAACTGTTTTTT. Protein: CASSYSAGEGEKLFF.

V is TRBV18 and J is TRBJ2-7, with TRBD1 matching over 8 bases. The CDR3 runs to 12 residues. The V segment lost 3 bases and the J segment 6 bases; nucleotides outside the gene matches: 1. Germline V gene sequence: CDR1 KGHSH, CDR2 LQKENI. CDR3 bases: TGTGCCAGCTCACCGGACAGGGTCGAGCAGTACTTC. Amino acids: CASSPDRVEQYF.

The chain is built from TRBV30 and TRBJ2-3, with 10 bases aligning to TRBD2. This CDR3 region has 16 residues. Germline lookup yields CDR1 GTSNPN and CDR2 SVGIG (reference sequence). V gave up 0 bases and J gave up 2 bases; unmatched junction bases: 5. The CDR3 nucleotides read TGTGCCTGGAGTGTCTCACTAGCGGGACACACAGATACGCAGTATTTT. It translates to CAWSVSLAGHTDTQYF.